Presented here are 3 T cell receptor beta chains from one specimen sequenced in a study of CD8+ T cells in alopecia areata. As for treatment: oral pan-JAK inhibitor, 5-10 mg twice daily. As the sequencing template, cDNA was produced by extracting RNA and reverse transcribing it. Using immunoSEQ multiplex PCR, the repertoire was profiled, and TCRdb retains in-frame clones only, with some absent. The profile covers 90,000 to 120,000 clones, with around 83% appearing a single time and 24% taken by the ten largest. The sequencing used CD8+ T cells sorted from blood, collected at week 24, from a patient treated with tofacitinib. The receptors here all came from a human donor with alopecia areata.

The V and J genes are TRBV19 and TRBJ1-1; D call uncertain. Looked up from germline, CDR1 is LNHDA and CDR2 is SQIVND (reference sequence). The CDR3 loop spans 12 amino acids. Trimming stripped 3 bases from V and 7 bases from J, with 9 bases between. CDR3 nucleotides: TGTGCCAGTAGTATCTCGACAAATGAAGCTTTCTTT. It specifies CASSISTNEAFF.

This rearrangement joins TRBV5-4 to TRBJ2-1; 10 nucleotides align to TRBD1. Unmatched junction bases numbered 6, after V lost 4 bases and J lost 5 bases. Germline CDR1 SGHNT, CDR2 YYREEE (reference sequence). The CDR3 is made up of 15 amino acids. The CDR3, as DNA: TGTGCCAGCAGCGACCGAGGACAGGGGGACAATGAGCAGTTCTTC. Its protein is CASSDRGQGDNEQFF.

This chain uses TRBV7-6 with TRBJ2-7; TRBD2 matches 7 bases. Germline lookup yields CDR1 SGHVS and CDR2 FNYEAQ. Trimming at V came to 5 bases and at J to 6 bases, leaving 7 bases not matched to a gene. The CDR3 runs 13 residues. The CDR3 DNA is TGTGCCAGCAGCGCCGGACTAGTGTTCGAGCAGTACTTC. Amino acid sequence: CASSAGLVFEQYF.